The 16 T cell receptor beta chains in this list originate from one sample, sequenced in a study of blood T cell repertoires in COVID-19. The repertoire was sequenced with immunoSEQ multiplex PCR; TCRdb's copy has only in-frame clones and lacks some. The sample consists of 200,000 or so clones, 65% to 85% of them appearing once. What was sequenced was peripheral blood. These receptors all come from a woman in her thirties with acute or convalescent COVID-19.

A single count supports this clone. The chain carries TRBV5-1 and TRBJ1-4, with a weak D call TRBD1 (5 bases). The germline gives CDR1 SGHRS, CDR2 YFSETQ. CDR3 size: 14 residues. Trimming left V 1 base short and J 4 bases short, with 8 bases between. The CDR3 DNA reads TGCGCCAGCAGCTTGCGGCAGGGTAATGAAAAACTGTTTTTT. Its translation: CASSLRQGNEKLFF.

The gene calls are TRBV11-2 and TRBJ2-5; possible D gene TRBD1, 6 bases. The CDR3 consists of 15 residues. Germline loops: CDR1 SGHAT, CDR2 FQNNGV. Trimming removed 2 bases from V and 4 bases from J, with 14 bases in between. CDR3 DNA sequence: TGTGCCAGCAGCTTACTGGGGGCGCGACGAGAGACCCAGTACTTC. It encodes CASSLLGARRETQYF.

The chain combines TRBV28 with TRBJ1-6, with a weak D call TRBD1 (6 bases). The CDR3 loop spans 15 amino acids. The germline V gene encodes CDR1 MDHEN and CDR2 SYDVKM. V gave up 2 bases and J gave up 7 bases, with 12 bases separating them. DNA for the CDR3: TGTGCCAGCAGTTTAGTACAGGGCAACAATTCACCCCTCCACTTT. It specifies CASSLVQGNNSPLHF.

V and J are TRBV27 and TRBJ1-4; 7 bases map to TRBD1. CDR1 is MNHEY, CDR2 SMNVEV, per germline (reference sequence). V shed 4 bases and J 7 bases; nucleotides not matched to a gene: 6. The CDR3 length is 14 residues. The CDR3 nucleotides are TGTGCCAGCAGTTCACAGGGGATCTTTGAAAAACTGTTTTTT. Amino acids: CASSSQGIFEKLFF.

The J gene is TRBJ1-1, the V gene TRBV9, with D tentatively TRBD1 (6 bases). Trimming shortened V by 0 bases and J by 5 bases, and 14 bases separated the two germline ends. This CDR3 is built from 15 residues. From germline, CDR1 is SGDLS and CDR2 YYNGEE. CDR3 DNA sequence: TGTGCCAGCAGCGTAGATCACAGGGAGGGGACTGAAGCTTTCTTT. Amino acid sequence: CASSVDHREGTEAFF. The full variable domain, with the rest looked up from reference TRBV9 and TRBJ1-1, is DSGVTQTPKHLITATGQRVTLRCSPRSGDLSVYWYQQSLDQGLQFLIQYYNGEERAKGNILERFSAQQFPDLHSELNLSSLELGDSALYFCASSVDHREGTEAFFGQGTRLTVV.

This chain links TRBV15 with TRBJ2-5; 7 bases map to TRBD2. V trimming: 0 bases; J trimming: 8 bases; junction bases outside the gene matches: 12. The CDR3 runs to 16 residues. Germline V gene lookup returns CDR1 LNHNV and CDR2 YYDKDF (reference sequence). CDR3 region: CATSRDFGGGPDTQYF. As DNA, the CDR3 is TGTGCCACCAGCAGAGATTTTGGGGGAGGGCCAGATACCCAGTACTTC. Full variable domain (rest looked up from reference TRBV15 and TRBJ2-5): DAMVIQNPRYQVTQFGKPVTLSCSQTLNHNVMYWYQQKSSQAPKLLFHYYDKDFNNEADTPDNFQSRRPNTSFCFLDIRSPGLGDTAMYLCATSRDFGGGPDTQYFGPGTRLLVL.

V and J are TRBV27 and TRBJ2-2; 9 bases map to TRBD2. This CDR3 is built from 16 residues. V shed 3 bases and J 4 bases; nucleotides not matched to a gene: 6. Germline V gene data show CDR1 as MNHEY and CDR2 as SMNVEV (reference sequence). In nucleotides, the CDR3 is TGTGCCAGCAGTTTCTTGGCGGGGGGGGGCACCGGGGAGCTGTTTTTT. It encodes CASSFLAGGGTGELFF.

The chain couples TRBV15 to TRBJ1-2; D unresolved. The CDR3 contains 13 residues. Trimming shortened V by 0 bases and J by 6 bases, and 8 bases separated the two germline ends. CDR1 is LNHNV, CDR2 YYDKDF, per germline (reference sequence). The CDR3 coding sequence is TGTGCCACCAGCAGAGAGGGCAGTCATGGCTACACCTTC. It codes for CATSREGSHGYTF.

This rearrangement joins TRBV5-8 to TRBJ1-5, with 8 bases fitting TRBD1. J was trimmed by 4 bases and V by 3 bases; bases with no gene match: 6. This CDR3 has 15 residues. In germline, CDR1 is SGHTS, CDR2 YDEGEE. The CDR3: CASSSTGGSNQPQHF. The CDR3 DNA follows: TGTGCCAGCAGCTCTACAGGGGGAAGTAATCAGCCCCAGCATTTT.

The V gene is TRBV28, the J gene TRBJ2-4; 7 bases match TRBD1. The CDR3 is made up of 13 amino acids. Looked up from germline, CDR1 is MDHEN and CDR2 is SYDVKM. The J segment lost 13 bases and the V segment lost 4 bases, leaving 10 bases of the junction unmatched. CDR3 coding DNA: TGTGCCAGCAGTTCGGGACAGTCGGTTAGCCAGTACTTC. It is translated as CASSSGQSVSQYF.

This chain links TRBV9 with TRBJ1-1, with a weak D call TRBD1 (6 bases). V was cut by 0 bases and J by 1 base, with 10 bases left in between. The CDR3 runs to 15 residues. Germline lookup yields CDR1 SGDLS and CDR2 YYNGEE. The DNA of the CDR3 is TGTGCCAGCAGCGTAGTAGGGGGTAGGAACACTGAAGCTTTCTTT. This encodes CASSVVGGRNTEAFF.

The V and J genes are TRBV5-6 and TRBJ1-6; D is ambiguous. Germline V gene data show CDR1 as SGHDT and CDR2 as YYEEEE. V was clipped by 2 bases and J by 3 bases, with 6 bases between them. The CDR3 is 14 amino acids. The CDR3 coding sequence is TGTGCCAGCAGCTTAACAGACTATAATTCACCCCTCCACTTT. It translates to CASSLTDYNSPLHF.

The chain is built from TRBV27 and TRBJ2-5; the match to TRBD1 covers 9 bases. J gave up 4 bases and V 3 bases, and 6 bases lay outside the gene matches. CDR1 MNHEY and CDR2 SMNVEV come from the germline V gene (reference sequence). The CDR3 has 15 residues. CDR3: CASSLATGGRETQYF. Here the CDR3 DNA reads TGTGCCAGCAGTTTGGCGACAGGGGGACGAGAGACCCAGTACTTC.

This clone appeared a single time. The chain employs TRBV27 and TRBJ1-2; 10 bases map to TRBD1. This CDR3 region has 18 residues. Trimming cost V 4 bases and J 4 bases; bases outside gene matches: 15. From germline, CDR1 is MNHEY and CDR2 SMNVEV (reference sequence). The CDR3 protein is CASSSTAGTGVFGYGYTF. CDR3 DNA sequence: TGTGCCAGCAGTTCAACCGCCGGGACAGGGGTATTTGGCTATGGCTACACCTTC.

V and J are TRBV5-1 and TRBJ1-1, with D maybe TRBD1 (5 bases). Between the trimmed V and J ends, which lost 4 bases and 3 bases, there was a span of 10 bases. CDR3 length: 13 amino acids. CDR1 and CDR2 (germline): SGHRS, YFSETQ. The CDR3 bases are TGCGCCAGCAGCGGCGTAGGGGACACTGAAGCTTTCTTT. Its protein is CASSGVGDTEAFF.

The chain couples TRBV7-2 to TRBJ2-1, with 10 bases lining up with TRBD2. Looked up from germline, CDR1 is SGHTA and CDR2 is FQGNSA. The CDR3 loop spans 17 amino acids. The V segment lost 6 bases and the J segment 4 bases; nucleotides outside the gene matches: 12. CDR3 DNA sequence: TGTGCCAGCAGTCACCCAGCGGGAGGGAGTACGTACAATGAGCAGTTCTTC. It translates to CASSHPAGGSTYNEQFF.